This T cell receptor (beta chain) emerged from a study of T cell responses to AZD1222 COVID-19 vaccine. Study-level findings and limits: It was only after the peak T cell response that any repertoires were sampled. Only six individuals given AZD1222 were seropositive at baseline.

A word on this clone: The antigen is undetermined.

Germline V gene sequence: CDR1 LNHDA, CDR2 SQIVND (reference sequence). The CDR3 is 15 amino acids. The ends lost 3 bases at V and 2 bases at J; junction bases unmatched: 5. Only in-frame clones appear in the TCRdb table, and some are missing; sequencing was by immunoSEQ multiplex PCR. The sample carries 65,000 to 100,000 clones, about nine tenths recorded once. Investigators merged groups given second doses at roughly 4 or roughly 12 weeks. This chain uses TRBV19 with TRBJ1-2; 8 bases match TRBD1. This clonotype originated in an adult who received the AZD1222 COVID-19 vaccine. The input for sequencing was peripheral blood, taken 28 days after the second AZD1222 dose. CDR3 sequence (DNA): TGTGCCAGTAGTATGGTAACAGGGGGAAACTATGGCTACACCTTC. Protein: CASSMVTGGNYGYTF. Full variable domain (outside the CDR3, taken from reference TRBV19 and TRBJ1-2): DGGITQSPKYLFRKEGQNVTLSCEQNLNHDAMYWYRQDPGQGLRLIYYSQIVNDFQKGDIAEGYSVSREKKESFPLTVTSAQKNPTAFYLCASSMVTGGNYGYTFGSGTRLTVV.